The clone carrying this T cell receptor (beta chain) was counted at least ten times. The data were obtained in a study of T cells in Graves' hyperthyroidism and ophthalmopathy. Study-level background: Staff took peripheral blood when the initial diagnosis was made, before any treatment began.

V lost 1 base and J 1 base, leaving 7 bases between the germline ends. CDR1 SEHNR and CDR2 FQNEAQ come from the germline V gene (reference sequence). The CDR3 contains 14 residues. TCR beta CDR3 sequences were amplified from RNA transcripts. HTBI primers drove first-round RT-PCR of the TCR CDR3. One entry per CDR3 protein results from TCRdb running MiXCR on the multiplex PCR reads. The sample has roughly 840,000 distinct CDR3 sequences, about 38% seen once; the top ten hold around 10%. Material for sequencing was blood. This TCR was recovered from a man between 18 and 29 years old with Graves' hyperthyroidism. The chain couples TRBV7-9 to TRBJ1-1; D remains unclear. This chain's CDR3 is CASSLEVGNTEAFF. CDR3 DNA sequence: TGTGCCAGCAGCTTAGAGGTGGGGAACACTGAAGCTTTCTTT. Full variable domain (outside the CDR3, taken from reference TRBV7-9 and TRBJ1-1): DTGVSQNPRHKITKRGQNVTFRCDPISEHNRLYWYRQTLGQGPEFLTYFQNEAQLEKSRLLSDRFSAERPKGSFSTLEIQRTEQGDSAMYLCASSLEVGNTEAFFGQGTRLTVV.